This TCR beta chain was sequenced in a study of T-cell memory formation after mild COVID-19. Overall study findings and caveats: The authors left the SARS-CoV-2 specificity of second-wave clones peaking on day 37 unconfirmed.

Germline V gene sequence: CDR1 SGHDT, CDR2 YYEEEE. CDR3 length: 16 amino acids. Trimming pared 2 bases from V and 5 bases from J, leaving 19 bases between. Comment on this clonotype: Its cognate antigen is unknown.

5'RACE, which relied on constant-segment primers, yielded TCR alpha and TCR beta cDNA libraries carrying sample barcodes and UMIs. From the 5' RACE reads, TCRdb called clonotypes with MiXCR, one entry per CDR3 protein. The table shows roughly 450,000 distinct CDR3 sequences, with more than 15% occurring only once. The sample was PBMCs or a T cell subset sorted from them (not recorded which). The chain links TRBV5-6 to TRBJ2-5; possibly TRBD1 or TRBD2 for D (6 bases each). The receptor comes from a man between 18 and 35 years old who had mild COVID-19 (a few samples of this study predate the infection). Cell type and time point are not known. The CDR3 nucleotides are TGTGCCAGCAGCTTAGGGGGGAGCGGGTCTCTGGAGACCCAGTACTTC. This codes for CASSLGGSGSLETQYF.